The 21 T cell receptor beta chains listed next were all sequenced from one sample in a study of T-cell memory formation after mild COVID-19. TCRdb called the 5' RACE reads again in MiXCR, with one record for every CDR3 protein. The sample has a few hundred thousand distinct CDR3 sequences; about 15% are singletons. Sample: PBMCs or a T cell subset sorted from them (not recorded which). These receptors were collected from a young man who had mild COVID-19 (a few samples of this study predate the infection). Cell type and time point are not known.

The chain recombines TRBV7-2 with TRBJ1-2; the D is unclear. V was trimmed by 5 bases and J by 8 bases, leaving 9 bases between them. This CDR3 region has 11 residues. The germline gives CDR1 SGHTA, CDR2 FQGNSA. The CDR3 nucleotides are TGTGCCAGCAGCCCATCGGTGGGCTACACCTTC. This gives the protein CASSPSVGYTF.

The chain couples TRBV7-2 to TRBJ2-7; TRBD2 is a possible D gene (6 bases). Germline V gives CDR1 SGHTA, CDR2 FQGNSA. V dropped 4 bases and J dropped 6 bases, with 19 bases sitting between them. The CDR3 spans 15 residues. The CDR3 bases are TGTGCCAGCAGCTCTTTGGGGACTTCCCGGGTCGAGCAGTACTTC. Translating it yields CASSSLGTSRVEQYF. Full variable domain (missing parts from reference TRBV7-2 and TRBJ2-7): GAGVSQSPSNKVTEKGKDVELRCDPISGHTALYWYRQSLGQGLEFLIYFQGNSAPDKSGLPSDRFSAERTGGSVSTLTIQRTQQEDSAVYLCASSSLGTSRVEQYFGPGTRLTVT.

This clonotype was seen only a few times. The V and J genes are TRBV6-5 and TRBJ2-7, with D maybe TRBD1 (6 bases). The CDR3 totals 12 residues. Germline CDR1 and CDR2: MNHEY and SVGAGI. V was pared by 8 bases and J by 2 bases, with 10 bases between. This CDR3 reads CASSDSTYEQYF. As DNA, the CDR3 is TGTGCCAGCTCGGACAGCACCTACGAGCAGTACTTC.

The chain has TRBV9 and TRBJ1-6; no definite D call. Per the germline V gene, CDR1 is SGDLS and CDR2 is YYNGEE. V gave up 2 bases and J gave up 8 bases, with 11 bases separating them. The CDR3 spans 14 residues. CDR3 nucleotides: TGTGCCAGCAGCGTCGATTCCATTGATTCACCCCTCCACTTT. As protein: CASSVDSIDSPLHF.

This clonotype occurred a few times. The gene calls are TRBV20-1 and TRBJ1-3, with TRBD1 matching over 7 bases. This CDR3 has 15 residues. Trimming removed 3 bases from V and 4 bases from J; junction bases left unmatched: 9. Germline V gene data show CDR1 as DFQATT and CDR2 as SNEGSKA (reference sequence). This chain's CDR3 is CSAREGTGAGNTIYF. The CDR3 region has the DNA TGCAGTGCTAGGGAAGGTACAGGGGCAGGAAACACCATATATTTT.

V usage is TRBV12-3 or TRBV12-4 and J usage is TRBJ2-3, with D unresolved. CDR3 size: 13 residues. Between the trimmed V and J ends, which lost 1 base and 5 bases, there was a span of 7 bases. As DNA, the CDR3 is TGTGCCAGCAGTTTAGTGTATCAAGATACGCAGTATTTT. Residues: CASSLVYQDTQYF.

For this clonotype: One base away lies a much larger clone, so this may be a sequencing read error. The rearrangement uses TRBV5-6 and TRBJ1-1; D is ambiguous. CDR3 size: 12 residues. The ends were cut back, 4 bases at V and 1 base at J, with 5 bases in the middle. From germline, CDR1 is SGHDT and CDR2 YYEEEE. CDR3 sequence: CASSRPNTEAFF. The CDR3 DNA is TGTGCCAGCAGCAGACCGAACACTGAAGCTTTCTTT.

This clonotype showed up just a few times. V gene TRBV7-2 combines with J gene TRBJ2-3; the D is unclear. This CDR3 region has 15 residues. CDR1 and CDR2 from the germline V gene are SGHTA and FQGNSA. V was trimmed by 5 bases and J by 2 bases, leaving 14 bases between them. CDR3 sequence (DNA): TGTGCCAGCAGCGAAGTTTTGGGCACCACAGATACGCAGTATTTT. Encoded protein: CASSEVLGTTDTQYF.

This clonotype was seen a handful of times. CDR3 DNA: TGCAGTGCTACCATTCTGGCGGGGAACACAGATACGCAGTATTTT. Residues: CSATILAGNTDTQYF. This chain uses TRBV20-1 with TRBJ2-3; D perhaps matches TRBD2 (6 bases). There are 15 residues in the CDR3. Germline lookup yields CDR1 DFQATT and CDR2 SNEGSKA (reference sequence). Trimming took 4 bases from V and 2 from J, leaving 16 bases between them.

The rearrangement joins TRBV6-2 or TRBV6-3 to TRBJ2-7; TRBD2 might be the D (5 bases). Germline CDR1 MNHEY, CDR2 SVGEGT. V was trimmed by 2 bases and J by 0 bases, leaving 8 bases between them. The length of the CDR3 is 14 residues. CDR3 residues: CASSYLASSYEQYF. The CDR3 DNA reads TGTGCCAGCAGTTACCTAGCCAGCTCCTACGAGCAGTACTTC.

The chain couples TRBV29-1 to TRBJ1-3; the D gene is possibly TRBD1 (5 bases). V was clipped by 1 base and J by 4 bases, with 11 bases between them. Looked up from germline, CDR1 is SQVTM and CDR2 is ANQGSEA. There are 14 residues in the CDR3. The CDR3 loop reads CSVEVAGIGNTIYF. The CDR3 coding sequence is TGCAGCGTTGAAGTAGCAGGGATCGGAAACACCATATATTTT. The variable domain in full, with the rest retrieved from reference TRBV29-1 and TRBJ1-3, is SAVISQKPSRDICQRGTSLTIQCQVDSQVTMMFWYRQQPGQSLTLIATANQGSEATYESGFVIDKFPISRPNLTFSTLTVSNMSPEDSSIYLCSVEVAGIGNTIYFGEGSWLTVV.

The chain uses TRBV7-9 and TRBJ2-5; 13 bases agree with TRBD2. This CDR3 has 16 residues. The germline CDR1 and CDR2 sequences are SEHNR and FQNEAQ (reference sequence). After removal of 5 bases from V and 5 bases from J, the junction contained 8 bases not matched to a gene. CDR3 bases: TGTGCCAGCAGCGCGGGGACTAGCGGGGTCCGGGAGACCCAGTACTTC. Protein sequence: CASSAGTSGVRETQYF.

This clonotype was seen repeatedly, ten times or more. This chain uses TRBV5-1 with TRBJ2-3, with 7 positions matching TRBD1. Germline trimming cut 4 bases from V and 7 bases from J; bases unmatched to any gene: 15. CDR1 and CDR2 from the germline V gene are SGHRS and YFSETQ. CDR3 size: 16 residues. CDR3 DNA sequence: TGCGCCAGCAGCCCAGGGACAGTAAGGAATCCCAATACGCAGTATTTT. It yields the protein CASSPGTVRNPNTQYF. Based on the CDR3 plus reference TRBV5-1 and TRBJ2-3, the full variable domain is KAGVTQTPRYLIKTRGQQVTLSCSPISGHRSVSWYQQTPGQGLQFLFEYFSETQRNKGNFPGRFSGRQFSNSRSEMNVSTLELGDSALYLCASSPGTVRNPNTQYFGPGTRLTVL.

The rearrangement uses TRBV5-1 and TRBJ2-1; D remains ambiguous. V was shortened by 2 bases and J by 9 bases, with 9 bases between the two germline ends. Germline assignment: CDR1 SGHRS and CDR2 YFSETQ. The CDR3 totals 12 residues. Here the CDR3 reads CASSFPSGEQFF. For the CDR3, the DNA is TGCGCCAGCAGCTTTCCCTCCGGTGAGCAGTTCTTC.

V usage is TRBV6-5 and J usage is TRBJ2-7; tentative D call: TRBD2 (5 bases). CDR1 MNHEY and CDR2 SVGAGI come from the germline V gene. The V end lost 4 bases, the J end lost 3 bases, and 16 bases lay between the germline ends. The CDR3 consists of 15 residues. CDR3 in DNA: TGTGCCAGCAGTTCCCCACCGGGGAGCCTCTACGAGCAGTACTTC. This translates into CASSSPPGSLYEQYF.

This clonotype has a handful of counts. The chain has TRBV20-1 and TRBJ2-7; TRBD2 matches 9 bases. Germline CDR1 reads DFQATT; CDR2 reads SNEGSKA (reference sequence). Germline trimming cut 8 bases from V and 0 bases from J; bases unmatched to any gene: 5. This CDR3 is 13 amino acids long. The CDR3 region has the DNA TGCAGTCTTAGCGGGGGCCACTCCTACGAGCAGTACTTC. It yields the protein CSLSGGHSYEQYF.

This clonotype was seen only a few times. CDR3 region: CASSHEPQGVYEQFF. As DNA, the CDR3 is TGCGCCAGCAGCCATGAACCTCAGGGGGTCTATGAGCAGTTCTTC. The chain links TRBV4-1 to TRBJ2-1; TRBD1 matches 7 bases. The CDR3 has 15 residues. The germline gives CDR1 MGHRA, CDR2 YSYEKL. The trim removed 3 bases at V and 8 bases at J, leaving 10 bases unmatched.

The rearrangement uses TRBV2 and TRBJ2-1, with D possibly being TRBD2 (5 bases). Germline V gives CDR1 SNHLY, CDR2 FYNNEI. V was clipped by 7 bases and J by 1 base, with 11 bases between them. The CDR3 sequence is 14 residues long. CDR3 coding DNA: TGTGCCAGCATTGGCGGGTCTTCCTACAATGAGCAGTTCTTC. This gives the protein CASIGGSSYNEQFF.

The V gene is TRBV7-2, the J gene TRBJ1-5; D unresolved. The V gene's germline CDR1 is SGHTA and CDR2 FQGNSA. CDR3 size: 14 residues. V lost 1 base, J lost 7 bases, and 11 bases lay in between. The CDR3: CASSLERVGQPQHF. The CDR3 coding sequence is TGTGCCAGCAGCTTAGAGAGGGTAGGACAGCCCCAGCATTTT.

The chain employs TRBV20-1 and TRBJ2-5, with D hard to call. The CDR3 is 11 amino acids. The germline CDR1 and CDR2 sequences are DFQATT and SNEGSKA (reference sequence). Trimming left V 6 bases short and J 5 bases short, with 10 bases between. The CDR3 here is CSATPRETQYF. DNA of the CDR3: TGCAGTGCCACCCCCCGGGAGACCCAGTACTTC.

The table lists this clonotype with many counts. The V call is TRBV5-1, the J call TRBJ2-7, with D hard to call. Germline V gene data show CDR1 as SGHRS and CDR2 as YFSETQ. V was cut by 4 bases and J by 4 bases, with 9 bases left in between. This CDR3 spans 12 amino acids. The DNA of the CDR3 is TGCGCCAGCAGCACAACAGCATACGAGCAGTACTTC. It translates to CASSTTAYEQYF.